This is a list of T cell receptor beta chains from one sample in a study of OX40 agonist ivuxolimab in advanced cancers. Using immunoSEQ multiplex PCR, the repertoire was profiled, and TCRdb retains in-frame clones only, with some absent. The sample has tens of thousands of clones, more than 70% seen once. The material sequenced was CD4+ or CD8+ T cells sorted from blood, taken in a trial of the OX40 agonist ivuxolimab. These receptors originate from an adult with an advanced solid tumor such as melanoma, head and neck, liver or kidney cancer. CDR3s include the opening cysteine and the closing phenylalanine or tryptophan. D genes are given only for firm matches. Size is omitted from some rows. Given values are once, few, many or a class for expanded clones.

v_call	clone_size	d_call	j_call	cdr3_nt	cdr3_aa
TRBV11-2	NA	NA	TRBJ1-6	TGTGCCAGCAGCTTATCGTTGTCTTCCTATAATTCACCCCTCCACTTT	CASSLSLSSYNSPLHF
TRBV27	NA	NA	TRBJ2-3	TGTGCCAGCAGTTTATCATCGCTAGGGAGCACAGATACGCAGTATTTT	CASSLSSLGSTDTQYF
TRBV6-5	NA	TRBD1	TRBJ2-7	TGTGCCAGCAATCGTGGGACAGGGGTTGACGAGCAGTACTTC	CASNRGTGVDEQYF
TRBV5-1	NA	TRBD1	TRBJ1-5	TGCGCCAGCAGCTTAGGGACAGAAGCCAATCAGCCCCAGCATTTT	CASSLGTEANQPQHF
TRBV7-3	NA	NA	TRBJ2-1	TGTGCCAGCAGCCTTGGAGGGGCCAGGGAGCAGTTCTTC	CASSLGGAREQFF
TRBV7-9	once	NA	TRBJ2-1	TGTGCCAGCAGCTTAATTCTAGGCAGTGAGCAGTTCTTC	CASSLILGSEQFF
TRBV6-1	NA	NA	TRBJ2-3	TGTGCCAGCAGTGAAGCGGGAGACACGCAGTATTTT	CASSEAGDTQYF
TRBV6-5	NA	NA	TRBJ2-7	TGTGCCAGCAGTAGAATAGGGGGAATCTACGAGCAGTACTTC	CASSRIGGIYEQYF
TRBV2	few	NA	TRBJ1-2	TGTGCCAGCAGTTCTCGGGGCCGCGGTGACGGCTACACCTTC	CASSSRGRGDGYTF
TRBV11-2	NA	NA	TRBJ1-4	TGTGCCAGCAGCGAAGGGGGGAGCCCACTCGGGGAAAAACTGTTTTTT	CASSEGGSPLGEKLFF
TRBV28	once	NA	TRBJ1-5	TGTGCCACCGACTCCCCCGGGACATTCAATCAGCCCCAGCATTTT	CATDSPGTFNQPQHF
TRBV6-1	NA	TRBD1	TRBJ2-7	TGTGCCAGCAGGGCACCGGGACAGAGCTACGAGCAGTACTTC	CASRAPGQSYEQYF
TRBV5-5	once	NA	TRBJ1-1	TGTGCCAGCAGTCCGAGGAGGTTACAGGGCTTAATGAACACTGAAGCTTTCTTT	CASSPRRLQGLMNTEAFF
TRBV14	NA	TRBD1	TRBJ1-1	TGTGCCAGCAGCCAAGTGAACAGGGGGCCCCCTGAAGCTTTCTTT	CASSQVNRGPPEAFF
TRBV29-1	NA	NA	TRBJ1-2	TGCAGCGTTGACCTGGGGTCTGGCCGCCGTTACGAAGCTAACTATGGCTACACCTTC	CSVDLGSGRRYEANYGYTF
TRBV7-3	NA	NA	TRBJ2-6	TGTGCCAGCAGCTCCACGGTGGCATCTGGGGCCAACGTCCTGACTTTC	CASSSTVASGANVLTF
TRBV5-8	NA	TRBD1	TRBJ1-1	TGTGCCAGCAGCATGGGACAGGTTTGGGAAGGGGACACTGAAGCTTTCTTT	CASSMGQVWEGDTEAFF
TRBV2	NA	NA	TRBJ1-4	TGTGCCAGCAAGTCGGGGCCCTCTAATGAAAAACTGTTTTTT	CASKSGPSNEKLFF
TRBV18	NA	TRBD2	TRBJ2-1	TGTGCCAGCTCACCCGCGACTAGCGGGGGGGCTGGGCAGTTCTTC	CASSPATSGGAGQFF
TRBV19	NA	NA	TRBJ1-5	TGTGCCAGTAGTATAGAGAACGGAGCGAGGAATCAGCCCCAGCATTTT	CASSIENGARNQPQHF
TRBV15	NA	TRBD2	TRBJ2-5	TGTGCCACCAGCAGAGGATTGGGCCTAGCGGGGGGTGAAGAGACCCAGTACTTC	CATSRGLGLAGGEETQYF
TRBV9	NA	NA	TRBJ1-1	TGTGCCAGCAGCGCAGTACCGCGGGACACTGAAGCTTTCTTT	CASSAVPRDTEAFF
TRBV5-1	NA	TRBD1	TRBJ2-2	TGCGCCAGCAGCTTGGAATTTTTGGACAGGGGCACCGGGGAGCTGTTTTTT	CASSLEFLDRGTGELFF
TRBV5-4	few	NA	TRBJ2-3	TGTGCCAGCAGCCCCTGGACCTCGGGGGGCACAGATACGCAGTATTTT	CASSPWTSGGTDTQYF
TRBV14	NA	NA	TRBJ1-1	TGTGCCAGCAGCCAAATGGGGGGATTGAACACTGAAGCTTTCTTT	CASSQMGGLNTEAFF
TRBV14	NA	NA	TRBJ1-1	TGTGCCAGCAGCCAAGACTGGGGGCCGCAGGGCACTGAAGCTTTCTTT	CASSQDWGPQGTEAFF
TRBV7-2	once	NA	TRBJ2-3	TGTGCCAGCAGCTTACTTGTCACAGATACGCAGTATTTT	CASSLLVTDTQYF
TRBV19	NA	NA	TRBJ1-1	TGTGCCAGTAGTCCACTGGACAGATGGGGTACTGAAGCTTTCTTT	CASSPLDRWGTEAFF
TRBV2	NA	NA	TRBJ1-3	TGTGCCAGCACGGGAAAACCTGGAAACACCATATATTTT	CASTGKPGNTIYF
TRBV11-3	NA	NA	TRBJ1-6	TGTGCCAGCAGCTTAGATTATAATTCACCCCTCCACTTT	CASSLDYNSPLHF
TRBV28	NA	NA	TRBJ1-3	TGTGCCAGCAGCTCTAGAGACACCATATATTTT	CASSSRDTIYF
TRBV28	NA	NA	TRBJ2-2	TGTGCCAGCAGCAAAAACAGGAGGAACACCGGGGAGCTGTTTTTT	CASSKNRRNTGELFF
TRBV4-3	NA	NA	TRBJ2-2	TGCGCCAGCAGCCACTGGAGAGCGGGGAACACCGGGGAGCTGTTTTTT	CASSHWRAGNTGELFF
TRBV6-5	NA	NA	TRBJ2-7	TGTGCCAGCAGTCCCCGTGGGGGATTACAGTACTTC	CASSPRGGLQYF
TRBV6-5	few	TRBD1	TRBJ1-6	TGTGCCAGCAGTTACGGCGGACAGGGGGAACGACCCCTCCACTTT	CASSYGGQGERPLHF
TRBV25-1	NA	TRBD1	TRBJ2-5	TGTGCCAGCAAAAAGGGACAGAACCAAGAGACCCAGTACTTC	CASKKGQNQETQYF
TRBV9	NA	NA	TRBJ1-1	TGTGCCAGCAGCCCCCCCACCATAAGTTTCAGGGTTGAAGCTTTCTTT	CASSPPTISFRVEAFF
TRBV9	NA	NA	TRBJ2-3	TGTGCCAGCAGCGTGAGTGGGGGTCCTGAGGGAGATACGCAGTATTTT	CASSVSGGPEGDTQYF
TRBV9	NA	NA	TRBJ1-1	TGTGCCAGCAGCGTTACGTCCGGGGGCACTGAAGCTTTCTTT	CASSVTSGGTEAFF
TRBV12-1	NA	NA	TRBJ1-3	TGTGCCAGCAGCGTCCGGACAAGACTTTCGGCGGGGTGGAACACCATATATTTT	CASSVRTRLSAGWNTIYF
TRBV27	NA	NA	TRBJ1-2	TGTGCCAGCAGTCGCGCTCCGGGAACTAACTATGGCTACACCTTC	CASSRAPGTNYGYTF
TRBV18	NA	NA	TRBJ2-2	TGTGCCAGCTCACCACCGGGGGGGGCCGGAGCCGGGGAGCTGTTTTTT	CASSPPGGAGAGELFF
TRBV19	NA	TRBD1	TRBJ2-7	TGTGCCAGTAGTAGGACCGGGACAGGGAGCTACGAGCAGTACTTC	CASSRTGTGSYEQYF
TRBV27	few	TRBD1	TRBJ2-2	TGTGCCAGCAGGAGCGGGACAGGGGAAAACACCGGGGAGCTGTTTTTT	CASRSGTGENTGELFF
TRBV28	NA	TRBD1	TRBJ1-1	TGTGCCAGCAGACCGGGACAGTACCACACTGAAGCTTTCTTT	CASRPGQYHTEAFF
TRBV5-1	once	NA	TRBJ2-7	TGCGCCAGCAGCTCCCTTAGGGACTACGAGCAGTACTTC	CASSSLRDYEQYF
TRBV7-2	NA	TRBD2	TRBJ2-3	TGTGCCAGCAGCCCCGGTTCACTAGCGGGGCTGATCACAGATACGCAGTATTTT	CASSPGSLAGLITDTQYF
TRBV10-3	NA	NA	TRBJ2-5	TGTGCCATCAGTGAATGGCGGACTTCCCAAGAGACCCAGTACTTC	CAISEWRTSQETQYF
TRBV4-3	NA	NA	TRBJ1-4	TGCGCCAGCAGCCAAGATATGCGGCGGGTTGGCGAAAAACTGTTTTTT	CASSQDMRRVGEKLFF
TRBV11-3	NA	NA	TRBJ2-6	TGTGCCAGCAGCTCAGGGCTCCGGGGGGCGGGGGCCAACGTCCTGACTTTC	CASSSGLRGAGANVLTF
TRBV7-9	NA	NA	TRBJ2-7	TGTGCCAGCAGCTTAGACAGGCACTACGAGCAGTACTTC	CASSLDRHYEQYF
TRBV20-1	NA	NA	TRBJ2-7	TGCAGTGCCCTTACGTCAGAGGGTCAGTACTTC	CSALTSEGQYF
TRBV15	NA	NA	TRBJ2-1	TGTGCCACCAGCAGAGTAGGGGCTTACAATGAGCAGTTCTTC	CATSRVGAYNEQFF
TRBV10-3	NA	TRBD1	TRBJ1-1	TGTGCCATCAGTGGGTCAGCAGGGGGAAACACTGAAGCTTTCTTT	CAISGSAGGNTEAFF
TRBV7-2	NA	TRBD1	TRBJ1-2	TGTGCCAGCAGCGGCCCAGGGGGAGTTGGCTACACCTTC	CASSGPGGVGYTF
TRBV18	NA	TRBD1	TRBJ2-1	TGTGCCAGCTCACCCCGGGACAGGGATGAGCAGTTCTTC	CASSPRDRDEQFF
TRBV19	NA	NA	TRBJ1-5	TGTGCCAGTAGTAAGGGTTATAGGGGGAGCAATCAGCCCCAGCATTTT	CASSKGYRGSNQPQHF
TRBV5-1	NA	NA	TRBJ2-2	TGCGCCAGCAGCCCGGACAGTGGCGGGGAGCTGTTTTTT	CASSPDSGGELFF
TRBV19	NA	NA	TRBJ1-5	TGTGCCAGTAGTAGCGGGACGGAGAATCAGCCCCAGCATTTT	CASSSGTENQPQHF
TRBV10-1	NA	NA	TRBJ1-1	TGCGCCAGCAGTGAACAGGCCAACACTGAAGCTTTCTTT	CASSEQANTEAFF